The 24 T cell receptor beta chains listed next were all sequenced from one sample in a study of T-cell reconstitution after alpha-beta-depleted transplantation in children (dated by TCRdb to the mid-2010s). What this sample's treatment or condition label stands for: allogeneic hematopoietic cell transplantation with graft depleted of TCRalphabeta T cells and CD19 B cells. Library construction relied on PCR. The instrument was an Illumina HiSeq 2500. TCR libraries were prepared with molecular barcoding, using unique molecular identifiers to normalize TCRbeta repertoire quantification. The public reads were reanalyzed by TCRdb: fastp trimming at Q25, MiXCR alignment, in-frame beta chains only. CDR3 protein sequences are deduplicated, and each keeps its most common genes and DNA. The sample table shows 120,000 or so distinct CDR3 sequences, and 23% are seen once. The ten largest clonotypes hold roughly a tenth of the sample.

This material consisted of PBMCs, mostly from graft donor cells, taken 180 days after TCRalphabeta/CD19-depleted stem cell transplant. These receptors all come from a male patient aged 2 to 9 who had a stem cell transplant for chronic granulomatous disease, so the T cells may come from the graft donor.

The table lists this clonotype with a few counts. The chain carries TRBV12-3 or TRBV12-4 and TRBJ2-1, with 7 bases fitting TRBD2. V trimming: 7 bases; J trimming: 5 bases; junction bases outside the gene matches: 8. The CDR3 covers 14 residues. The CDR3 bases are TGTGCCAGCACCTTGGGGGGGTGGGACAATGAGCAGTTCTTC. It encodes CASTLGGWDNEQFF.

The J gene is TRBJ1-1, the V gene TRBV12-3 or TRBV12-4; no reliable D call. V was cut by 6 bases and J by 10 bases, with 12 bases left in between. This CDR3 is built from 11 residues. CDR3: CASSPNDTAFF. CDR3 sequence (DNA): TGTGCCAGCAGCCCTAACGACACAGCTTTCTTT.

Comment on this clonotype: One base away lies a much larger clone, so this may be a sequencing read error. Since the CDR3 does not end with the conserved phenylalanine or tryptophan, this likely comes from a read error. The CDR3 sequence is CSAASGTSFYEQFL. The CDR3 nucleotides are TGCAGTGCAGCGTCCGGGACTAGCTTTTATGAGCAGTTCTTG. The chain uses TRBV20-1 and TRBJ2-1, with 9 bases matching TRBD2. The junction had 11 bases not matched to a gene; V was cut back by 6 bases and J by 8 bases. Per the germline V gene, CDR1 is DFQATT and CDR2 is SNEGSKA (reference sequence). The CDR3 has 14 residues.

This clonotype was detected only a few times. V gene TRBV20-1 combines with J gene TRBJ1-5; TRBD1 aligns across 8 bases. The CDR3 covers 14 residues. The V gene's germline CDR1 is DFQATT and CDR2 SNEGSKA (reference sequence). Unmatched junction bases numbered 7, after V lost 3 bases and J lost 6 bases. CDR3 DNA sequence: TGCAGTGCTAGCAGGGGGCTGATATTTCAGCCCCAGCATTTT. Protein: CSASRGLIFQPQHF.

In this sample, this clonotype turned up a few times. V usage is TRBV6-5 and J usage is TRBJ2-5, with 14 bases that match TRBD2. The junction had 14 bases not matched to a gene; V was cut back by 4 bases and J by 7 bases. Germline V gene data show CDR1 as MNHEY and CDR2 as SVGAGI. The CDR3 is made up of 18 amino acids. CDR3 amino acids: CASSSVGTSGRGGGTQYF. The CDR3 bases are TGTGCCAGCAGTTCAGTAGGGACTAGCGGGAGAGGGGGGGGGACCCAGTACTTC.

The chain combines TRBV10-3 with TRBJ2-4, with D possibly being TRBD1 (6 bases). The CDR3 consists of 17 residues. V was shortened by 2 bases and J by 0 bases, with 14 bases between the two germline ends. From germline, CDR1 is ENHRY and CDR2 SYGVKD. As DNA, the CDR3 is TGTGCCATCAGTGAGCCGACAGGTGGCCTAGCCAAAAACATTCAGTACTTC. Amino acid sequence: CAISEPTGGLAKNIQYF.

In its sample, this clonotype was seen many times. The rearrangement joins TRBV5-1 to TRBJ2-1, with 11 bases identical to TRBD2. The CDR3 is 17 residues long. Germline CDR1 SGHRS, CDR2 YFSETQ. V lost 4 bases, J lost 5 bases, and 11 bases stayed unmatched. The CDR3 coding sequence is TGCGCCAGCAGCCTCGTAGCGGGGGGGCACTCTGACAATGAGCAGTTCTTC. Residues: CASSLVAGGHSDNEQFF.

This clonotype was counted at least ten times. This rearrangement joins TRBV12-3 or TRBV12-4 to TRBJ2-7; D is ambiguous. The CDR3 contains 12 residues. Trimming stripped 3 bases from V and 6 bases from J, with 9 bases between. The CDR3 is CASSFPGGEQYF. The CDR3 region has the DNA TGTGCCAGCAGTTTTCCTGGTGGCGAGCAGTACTTC.

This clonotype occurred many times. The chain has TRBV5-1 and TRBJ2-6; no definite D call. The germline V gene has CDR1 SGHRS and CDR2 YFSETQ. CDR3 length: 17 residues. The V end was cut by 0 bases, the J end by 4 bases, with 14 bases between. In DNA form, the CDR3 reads TGCGCCAGCAGCTTGGGTACAAAAGTATCCGGGGCCAACGTCCTGACTTTC. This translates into CASSLGTKVSGANVLTF.

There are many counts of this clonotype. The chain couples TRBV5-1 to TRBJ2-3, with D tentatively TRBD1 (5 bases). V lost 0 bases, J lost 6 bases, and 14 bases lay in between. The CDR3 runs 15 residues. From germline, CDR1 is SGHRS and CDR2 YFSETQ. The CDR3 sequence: CASSLGQNPPDTQYF. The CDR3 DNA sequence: TGCGCCAGCAGCTTGGGACAGAACCCCCCGGATACGCAGTATTTT.

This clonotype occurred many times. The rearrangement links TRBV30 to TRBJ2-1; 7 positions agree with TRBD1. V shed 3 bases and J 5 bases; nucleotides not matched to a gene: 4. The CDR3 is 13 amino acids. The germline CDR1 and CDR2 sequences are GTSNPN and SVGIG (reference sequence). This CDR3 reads CAWSLTGDNEQFF. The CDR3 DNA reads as TGTGCCTGGAGCCTCACAGGGGACAATGAGCAGTTCTTC.

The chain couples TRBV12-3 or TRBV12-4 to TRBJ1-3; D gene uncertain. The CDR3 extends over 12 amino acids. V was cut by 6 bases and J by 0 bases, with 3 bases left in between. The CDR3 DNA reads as TGTGCCAGCAGCCGCTCTGGAAACACCATATATTTT. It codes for CASSRSGNTIYF.

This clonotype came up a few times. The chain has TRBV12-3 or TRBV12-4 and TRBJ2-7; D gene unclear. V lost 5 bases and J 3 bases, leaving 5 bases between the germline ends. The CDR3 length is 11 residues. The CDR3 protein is CASSQYYEQYF. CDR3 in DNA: TGTGCCAGCAGTCAATACTACGAGCAGTACTTC.

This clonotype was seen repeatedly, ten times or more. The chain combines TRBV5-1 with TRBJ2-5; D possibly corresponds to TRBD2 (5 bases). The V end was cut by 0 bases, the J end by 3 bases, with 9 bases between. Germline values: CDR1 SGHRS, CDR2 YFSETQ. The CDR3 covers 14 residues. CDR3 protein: CASSLGLPKETQYF. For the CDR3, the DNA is TGCGCCAGCAGCTTGGGACTACCCAAAGAGACCCAGTACTTC.

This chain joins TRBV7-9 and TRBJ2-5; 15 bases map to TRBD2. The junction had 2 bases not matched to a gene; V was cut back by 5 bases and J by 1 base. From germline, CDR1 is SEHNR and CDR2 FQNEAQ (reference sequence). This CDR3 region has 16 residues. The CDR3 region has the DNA TGTGCCAGCAGCAAGGGACTAGCGGGGGGCCAAGAGACCCAGTACTTC. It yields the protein CASSKGLAGGQETQYF. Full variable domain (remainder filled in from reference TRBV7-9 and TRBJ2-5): DTGVSQNPRHKITKRGQNVTFRCDPISEHNRLYWYRQTLGQGPEFLTYFQNEAQLEKSRLLSDRFSAERPKGSFSTLEIQRTEQGDSAMYLCASSKGLAGGQETQYFGPGTRLLVL.

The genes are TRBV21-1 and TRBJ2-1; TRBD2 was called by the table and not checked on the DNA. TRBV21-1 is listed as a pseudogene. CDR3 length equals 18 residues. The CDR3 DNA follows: TGTGCCAGCAGCAAAGCGCCTAGCGGGACTACAATTTTGGATGAGCAGTTCTTC. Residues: CASSKAPSGTTILDEQFF.

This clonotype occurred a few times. CDR3 in amino acids: CASSLDRGPDTQYF. The CDR3 DNA follows: TGTGCCAGCAGTTTAGACAGGGGGCCAGATACGCAGTATTTT. The chain combines TRBV12-3 or TRBV12-4 with TRBJ2-3; 9 positions agree with TRBD1. This CDR3 is built from 14 residues. Trimming took 1 base from V and 4 from J; bases not matched to a gene: 0.

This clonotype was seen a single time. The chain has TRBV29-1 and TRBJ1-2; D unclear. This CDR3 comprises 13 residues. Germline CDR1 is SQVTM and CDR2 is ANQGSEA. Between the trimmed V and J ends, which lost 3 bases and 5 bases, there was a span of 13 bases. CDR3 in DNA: TGCAGCGTTGATTGGGTAAAGACTTATGGCTACACCTTC. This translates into CSVDWVKTYGYTF.

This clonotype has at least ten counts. The CDR3 reads CATSRDYREDTQYF. Here the CDR3 DNA reads TGTGCCACCAGCAGAGATTATAGGGAAGATACGCAGTATTTT. The chain uses TRBV15 and TRBJ2-3; D unresolved. Trimming stripped 0 bases from V and 5 bases from J, with 9 bases between. CDR1 and CDR2 (germline): LNHNV, YYDKDF (reference sequence). This CDR3 has 14 residues.

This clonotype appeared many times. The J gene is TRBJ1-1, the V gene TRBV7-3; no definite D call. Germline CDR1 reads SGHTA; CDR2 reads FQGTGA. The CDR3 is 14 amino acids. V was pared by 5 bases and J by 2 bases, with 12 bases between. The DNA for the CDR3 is TGTGCCAGCAGCCACCTAGGAGCAAACACTGAAGCTTTCTTT. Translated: CASSHLGANTEAFF.

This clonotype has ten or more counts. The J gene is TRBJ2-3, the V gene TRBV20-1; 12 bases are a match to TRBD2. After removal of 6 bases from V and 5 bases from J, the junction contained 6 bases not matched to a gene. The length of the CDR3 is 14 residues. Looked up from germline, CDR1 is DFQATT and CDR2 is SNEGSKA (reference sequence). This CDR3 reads CSATRLAGVDTQYF. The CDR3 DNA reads TGCAGTGCAACTCGACTAGCGGGGGTAGATACGCAGTATTTT.

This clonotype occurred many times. In nucleotides, the CDR3 is TGTGCCAGCAGCCCCAGACTAGCGGGAGGGTCTGTCCCCCAGTACTTC. Encoded protein: CASSPRLAGGSVPQYF. The rearrangement uses TRBV7-2 and TRBJ2-5; 14 bases fit TRBD2. The V and J ends lost 5 bases and 9 bases, in that order; junction bases with no gene match: 11. CDR1 is SGHTA, CDR2 FQGNSA, per germline. The CDR3 runs to 16 residues.

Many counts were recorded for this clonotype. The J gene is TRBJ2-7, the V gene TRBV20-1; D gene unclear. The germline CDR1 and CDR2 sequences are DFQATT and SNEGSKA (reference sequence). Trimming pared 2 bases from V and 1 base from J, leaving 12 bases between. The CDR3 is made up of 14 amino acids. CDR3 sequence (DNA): TGCAGTGCTAGACCAGTTACACTGTCCTACGAGCAGTACTTC. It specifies CSARPVTLSYEQYF.

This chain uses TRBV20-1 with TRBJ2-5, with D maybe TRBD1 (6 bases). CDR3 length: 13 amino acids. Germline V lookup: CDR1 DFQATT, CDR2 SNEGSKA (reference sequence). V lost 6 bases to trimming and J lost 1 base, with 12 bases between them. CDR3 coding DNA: TGCAGTGCGGACAGAGTCTCCCAAGAGACCCAGTACTTC. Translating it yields CSADRVSQETQYF.